This TCR beta chain was documented in a study of T cell responses to AZD1222 COVID-19 vaccine. Broader study findings: A reported finding is that nearly half of spike-specific TCRs target unmutated variant regions.

Produced via immunoSEQ multiplex PCR; TCRdb's table is partial and in-frame only. The top ten hold about 7% of the sample, which has about 85,000 clones, 70% to 90% seen once. With regard to this clone: The target antigen is unknown.

This CDR3 is built from 14 residues. The germline V gene has CDR1 PRHDT and CDR2 FYEKMQ (reference sequence). V lost 1 base, J lost 7 bases, and 13 bases lay in between. This specimen consisted of peripheral blood, obtained on day 0 of AZD1222 vaccination. The sequence was collected from an adult in good health. The chain is built from TRBV13 and TRBJ1-1, with D perhaps matching TRBD1 (6 bases). The CDR3 spells CASSLDRARGEAFF. CDR3 coding DNA: TGTGCCAGCAGCTTAGACCGGGCCAGGGGTGAAGCTTTCTTT.